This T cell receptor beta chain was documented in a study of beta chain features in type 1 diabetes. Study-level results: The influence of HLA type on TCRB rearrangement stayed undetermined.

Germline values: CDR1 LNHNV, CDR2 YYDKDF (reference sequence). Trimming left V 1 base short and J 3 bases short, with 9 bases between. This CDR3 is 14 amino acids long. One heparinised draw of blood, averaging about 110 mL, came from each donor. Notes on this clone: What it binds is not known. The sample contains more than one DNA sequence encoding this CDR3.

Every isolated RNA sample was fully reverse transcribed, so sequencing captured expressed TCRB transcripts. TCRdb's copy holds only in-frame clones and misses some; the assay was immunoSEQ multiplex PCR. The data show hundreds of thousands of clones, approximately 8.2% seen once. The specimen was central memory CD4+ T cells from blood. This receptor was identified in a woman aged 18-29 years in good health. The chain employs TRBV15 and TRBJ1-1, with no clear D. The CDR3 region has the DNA TGTGCCACCAGCAGAGCATACCGGGACACTGAAGCTTTCTTT. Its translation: CATSRAYRDTEAFF.